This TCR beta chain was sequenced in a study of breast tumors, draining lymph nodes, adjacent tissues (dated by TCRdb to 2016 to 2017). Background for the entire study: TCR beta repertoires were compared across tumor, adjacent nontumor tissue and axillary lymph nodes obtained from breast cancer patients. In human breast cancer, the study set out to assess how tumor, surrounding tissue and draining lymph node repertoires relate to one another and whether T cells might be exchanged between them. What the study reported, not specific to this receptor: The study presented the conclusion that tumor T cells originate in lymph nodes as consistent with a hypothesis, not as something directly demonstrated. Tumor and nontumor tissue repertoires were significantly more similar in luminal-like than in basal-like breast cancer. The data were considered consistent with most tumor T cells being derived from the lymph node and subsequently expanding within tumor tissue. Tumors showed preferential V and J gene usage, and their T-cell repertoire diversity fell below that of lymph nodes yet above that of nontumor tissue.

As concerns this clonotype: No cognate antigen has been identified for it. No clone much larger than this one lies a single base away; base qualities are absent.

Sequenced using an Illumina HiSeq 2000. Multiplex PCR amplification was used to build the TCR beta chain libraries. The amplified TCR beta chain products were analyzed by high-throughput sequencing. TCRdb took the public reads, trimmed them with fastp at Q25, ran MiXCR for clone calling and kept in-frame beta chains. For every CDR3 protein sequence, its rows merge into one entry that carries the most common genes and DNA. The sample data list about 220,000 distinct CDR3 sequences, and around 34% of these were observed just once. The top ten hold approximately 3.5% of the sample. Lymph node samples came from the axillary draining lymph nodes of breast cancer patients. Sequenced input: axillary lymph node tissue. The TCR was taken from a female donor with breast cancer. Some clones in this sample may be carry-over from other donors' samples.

CDR3 reads: CASSLSGEYSNQPQHF. Here is the DNA: TGTGCCAGCAGTTTATCGGGAGAGTATAGCAATCAGCCCCAGCATTTT. The chain joins TRBV27 to TRBJ1-5; there is no confident call for the D gene. Spanning cysteine to phenylalanine, the CDR3 consists of 16 amino acids. Only CDR3 DNA remains: 48 bases, in frame from the first base. The germline ends are 9 bases apart after V is trimmed by 0 bases and J by 0 bases. Sequences MNHEY (CDR1) and SMNVEV (CDR2) are obtained from the germline V gene (reference sequence).